A single T cell receptor beta chain is shown here with its context. What it recognizes is unknown. This entry is derived from a study of monozygotic twins with inflammatory bowel disease. For every donor, one blood sample of 2.5 to 3 ml was drawn. General study results and limits: People with IBD had fewer clonotypes in common with others than healthy twins did, especially with disease activity. Distinguishing T cell subtypes was not possible.

TCRdb reanalyzed the 5' RACE reads and collapses them to one entry per CDR3 protein, without DNA. Its clone listing holds 140,000 to 150,000 distinct CDR3 sequences. CDR3 length equals 17 residues. Germline V CDR1 and CDR2: SGHRS, YFSETQ. The rearrangement joins TRBV5-1 to TRBJ2-6. This clonotype was sampled from a human donor with ulcerative colitis or Crohn's disease, or a healthy co-twin of an affected twin (not recorded which). The sample consisted of blood. CDR3 in amino acids: CASSYQVGIAGANVLTF.